The present T cell receptor beta chain was sequenced within a study of human T cells and chemical hapten exposure. Time point described: patch test 1, 2 weeks after DPC sensitization. The treatment: therapeutic diphenylcyclopropenone sensitization with weekly scalp DPC. Individual cDNA molecules received unique molecular identifiers in the library. TCRdb recomputed calls from the RACE reads with MiXCR, one row per CDR3 protein. The sample contains about 360,000 distinct CDR3 sequences, about 7% of which appear only once. The source material was whole blood, sampled in connection with sensitization to the hapten diphenylcyclopropenone (DPC). The clonotype comes from a woman aged 18 to 35 with alopecia areata. Some clones in this sample may be carry-over from other donors' samples.

The CDR3 nucleotides read TGTGCCAGCAGTCCCAACAGCCCGCAGAATTTATACTTC. It is translated as CASSPNSPQNLYF. V and J are TRBV6-6 and TRBJ2-5; D is ambiguous. The CDR3 is 13 residues long. V dropped 5 bases and J dropped 14 bases, with 21 bases sitting between them. Germline V gives CDR1 MNHNY, CDR2 SVGAGI (reference sequence).